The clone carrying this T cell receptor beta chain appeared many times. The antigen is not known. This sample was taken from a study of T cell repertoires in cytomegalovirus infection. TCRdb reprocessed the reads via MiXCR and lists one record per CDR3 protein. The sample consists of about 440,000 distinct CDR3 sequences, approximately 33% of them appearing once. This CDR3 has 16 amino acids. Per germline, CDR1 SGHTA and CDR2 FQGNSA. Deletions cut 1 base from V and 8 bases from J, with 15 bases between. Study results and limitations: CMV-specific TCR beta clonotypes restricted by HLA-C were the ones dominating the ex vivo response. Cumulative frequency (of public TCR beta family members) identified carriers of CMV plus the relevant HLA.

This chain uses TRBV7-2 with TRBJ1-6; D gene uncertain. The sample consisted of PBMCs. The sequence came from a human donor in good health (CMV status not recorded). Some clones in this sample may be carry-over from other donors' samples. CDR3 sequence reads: CASSLVLVLLDSPLHF. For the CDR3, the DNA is TGTGCCAGCAGCTTAGTGTTGGTCCTTCTGGATTCACCCCTCCACTTT. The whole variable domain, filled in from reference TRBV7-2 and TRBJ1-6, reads GAGVSQSPSNKVTEKGKDVELRCDPISGHTALYWYRQSLGQGLEFLIYFQGNSAPDKSGLPSDRFSAERTGGSVSTLTIQRTQQEDSAVYLCASSLVLVLLDSPLHFGNGTRLTVT.